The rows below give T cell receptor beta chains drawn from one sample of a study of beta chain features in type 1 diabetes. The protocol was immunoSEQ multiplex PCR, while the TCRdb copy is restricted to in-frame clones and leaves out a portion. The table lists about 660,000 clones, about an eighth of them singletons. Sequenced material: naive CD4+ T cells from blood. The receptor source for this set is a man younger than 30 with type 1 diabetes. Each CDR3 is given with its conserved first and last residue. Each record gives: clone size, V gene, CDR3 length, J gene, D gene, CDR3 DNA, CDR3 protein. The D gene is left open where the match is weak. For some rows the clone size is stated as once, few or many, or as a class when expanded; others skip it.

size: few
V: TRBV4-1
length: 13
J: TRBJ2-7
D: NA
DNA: TGCGCCAGCAGCCCGGACTGGGGGTACGAGCAGTACTTC
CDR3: CASSPDWGYEQYF

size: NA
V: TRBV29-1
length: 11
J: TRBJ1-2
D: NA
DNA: TGCAGCGTTGAGGGGCAGCCTGGCTACACCTTC
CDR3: CSVEGQPGYTF

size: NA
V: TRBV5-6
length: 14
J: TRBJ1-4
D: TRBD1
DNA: TGTGCCAGCAGCTTGCAGGGGGCGAATGAAAAACTGTTTTTT
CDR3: CASSLQGANEKLFF

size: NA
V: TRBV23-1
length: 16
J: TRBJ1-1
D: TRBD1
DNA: TGCGCCAGTCCGTCTAGGGCAGGGGGCGATGGGTCCGAAGCTTTCTTT
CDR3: CASPSRAGGDGSEAFF

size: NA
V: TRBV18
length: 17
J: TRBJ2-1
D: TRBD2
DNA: TGTGCCAGCTCACCCGCGACTAGCGGGAGGGCCTACAATGAGCAGTTCTTC
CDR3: CASSPATSGRAYNEQFF

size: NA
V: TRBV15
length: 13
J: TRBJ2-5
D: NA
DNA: TGTGCCACCAGCAGCGCTAGGACGGGGACCCAGTACTTC
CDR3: CATSSARTGTQYF

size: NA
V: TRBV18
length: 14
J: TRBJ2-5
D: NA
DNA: TGTGCCAGCTCACCACCGGTGAGGGAAGAGACCCAGTACTTC
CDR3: CASSPPVREETQYF

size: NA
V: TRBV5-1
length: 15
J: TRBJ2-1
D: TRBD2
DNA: TGCGCCAGCAGCTTGGTGCCCGGGGGGAACAATGAGCAGTTCTTC
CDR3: CASSLVPGGNNEQFF

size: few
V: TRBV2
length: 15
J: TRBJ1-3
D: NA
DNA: TGTGCCAGCAGCAGAGGCCGACCCTCTGGAAACACCATATATTTT
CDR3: CASSRGRPSGNTIYF

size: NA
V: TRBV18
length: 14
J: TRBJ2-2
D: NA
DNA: TGTGCCAGCTCACCTGCCGCAGGCGCCGGGGAGCTGTTTTTT
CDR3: CASSPAAGAGELFF

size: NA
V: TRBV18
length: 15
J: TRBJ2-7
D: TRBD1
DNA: TGTGCCAGCTCACCACCGCGGACAGGTGACTACGAGCAGTACTTC
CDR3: CASSPPRTGDYEQYF

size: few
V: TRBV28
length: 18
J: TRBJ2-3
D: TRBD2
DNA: TGTGCCAGCAGTCCGGTAATATCAGCGGGGGCTAGCACAGATACGCAGTATTTT
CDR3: CASSPVISAGASTDTQYF

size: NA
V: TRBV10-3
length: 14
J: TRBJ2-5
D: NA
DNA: TGTGCCATCAGTCGTACAGGGCCCCAAGAGACCCAGTACTTC
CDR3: CAISRTGPQETQYF

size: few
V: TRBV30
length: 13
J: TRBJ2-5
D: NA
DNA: TGTGCCTGGAGGGGGCCCCCTCAAGAGACCCAGTACTTC
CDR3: CAWRGPPQETQYF

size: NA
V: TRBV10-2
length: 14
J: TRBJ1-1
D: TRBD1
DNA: TGCGCCAGCAGTGGGGACAGGAGTAACACTGAAGCTTTCTTT
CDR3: CASSGDRSNTEAFF

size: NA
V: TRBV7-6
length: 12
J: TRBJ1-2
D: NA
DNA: TGTGCCAGCAGCTTAGACAGGGATGGCTACACCTTC
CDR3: CASSLDRDGYTF

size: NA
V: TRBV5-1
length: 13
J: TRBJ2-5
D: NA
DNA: TGCGCCAGCGGGCCGGAGGTTCGGGAGACCCAGTACTTC
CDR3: CASGPEVRETQYF